This T cell receptor (beta chain) was recovered during a study of Graves' ophthalmopathy and Graves' hyperthyroidism. Study overall: Peripheral blood sampling preceded any treatment and occurred at initial diagnosis.

The authors enrolled newly diagnosed hyperthyroidism patients aged 18 to 65 with under 2 months' duration. V was cut by 0 bases and J by 0 bases, with 12 bases left in between. The CDR3 runs to 16 residues. Germline CDR1 and CDR2: LGHDT and YNNKEL (reference sequence). The authors amplified TCR beta CDR3 regions, and they did so from RNA transcripts for repertoire sequencing. First-round RT-PCR relied on HTBI primers, and a second-round multiplex PCR came next. TCRdb passed the multiplex PCR reads through MiXCR, listing each CDR3 protein once. The table has 400,000 to 450,000 distinct CDR3 sequences, roughly 21% seen once. This clonotype was seen ten or more times.

The J gene is TRBJ2-7, the V gene TRBV3-1; D is unresolved. Sequences were obtained from peripheral blood. The receptor comes from a young woman with stable Graves' hyperthyroidism. The CDR3 coding sequence is TGTGCCAGCAGCCAAGAATCTGACGGTTACTCCTACGAGCAGTACTTC. Protein: CASSQESDGYSYEQYF.